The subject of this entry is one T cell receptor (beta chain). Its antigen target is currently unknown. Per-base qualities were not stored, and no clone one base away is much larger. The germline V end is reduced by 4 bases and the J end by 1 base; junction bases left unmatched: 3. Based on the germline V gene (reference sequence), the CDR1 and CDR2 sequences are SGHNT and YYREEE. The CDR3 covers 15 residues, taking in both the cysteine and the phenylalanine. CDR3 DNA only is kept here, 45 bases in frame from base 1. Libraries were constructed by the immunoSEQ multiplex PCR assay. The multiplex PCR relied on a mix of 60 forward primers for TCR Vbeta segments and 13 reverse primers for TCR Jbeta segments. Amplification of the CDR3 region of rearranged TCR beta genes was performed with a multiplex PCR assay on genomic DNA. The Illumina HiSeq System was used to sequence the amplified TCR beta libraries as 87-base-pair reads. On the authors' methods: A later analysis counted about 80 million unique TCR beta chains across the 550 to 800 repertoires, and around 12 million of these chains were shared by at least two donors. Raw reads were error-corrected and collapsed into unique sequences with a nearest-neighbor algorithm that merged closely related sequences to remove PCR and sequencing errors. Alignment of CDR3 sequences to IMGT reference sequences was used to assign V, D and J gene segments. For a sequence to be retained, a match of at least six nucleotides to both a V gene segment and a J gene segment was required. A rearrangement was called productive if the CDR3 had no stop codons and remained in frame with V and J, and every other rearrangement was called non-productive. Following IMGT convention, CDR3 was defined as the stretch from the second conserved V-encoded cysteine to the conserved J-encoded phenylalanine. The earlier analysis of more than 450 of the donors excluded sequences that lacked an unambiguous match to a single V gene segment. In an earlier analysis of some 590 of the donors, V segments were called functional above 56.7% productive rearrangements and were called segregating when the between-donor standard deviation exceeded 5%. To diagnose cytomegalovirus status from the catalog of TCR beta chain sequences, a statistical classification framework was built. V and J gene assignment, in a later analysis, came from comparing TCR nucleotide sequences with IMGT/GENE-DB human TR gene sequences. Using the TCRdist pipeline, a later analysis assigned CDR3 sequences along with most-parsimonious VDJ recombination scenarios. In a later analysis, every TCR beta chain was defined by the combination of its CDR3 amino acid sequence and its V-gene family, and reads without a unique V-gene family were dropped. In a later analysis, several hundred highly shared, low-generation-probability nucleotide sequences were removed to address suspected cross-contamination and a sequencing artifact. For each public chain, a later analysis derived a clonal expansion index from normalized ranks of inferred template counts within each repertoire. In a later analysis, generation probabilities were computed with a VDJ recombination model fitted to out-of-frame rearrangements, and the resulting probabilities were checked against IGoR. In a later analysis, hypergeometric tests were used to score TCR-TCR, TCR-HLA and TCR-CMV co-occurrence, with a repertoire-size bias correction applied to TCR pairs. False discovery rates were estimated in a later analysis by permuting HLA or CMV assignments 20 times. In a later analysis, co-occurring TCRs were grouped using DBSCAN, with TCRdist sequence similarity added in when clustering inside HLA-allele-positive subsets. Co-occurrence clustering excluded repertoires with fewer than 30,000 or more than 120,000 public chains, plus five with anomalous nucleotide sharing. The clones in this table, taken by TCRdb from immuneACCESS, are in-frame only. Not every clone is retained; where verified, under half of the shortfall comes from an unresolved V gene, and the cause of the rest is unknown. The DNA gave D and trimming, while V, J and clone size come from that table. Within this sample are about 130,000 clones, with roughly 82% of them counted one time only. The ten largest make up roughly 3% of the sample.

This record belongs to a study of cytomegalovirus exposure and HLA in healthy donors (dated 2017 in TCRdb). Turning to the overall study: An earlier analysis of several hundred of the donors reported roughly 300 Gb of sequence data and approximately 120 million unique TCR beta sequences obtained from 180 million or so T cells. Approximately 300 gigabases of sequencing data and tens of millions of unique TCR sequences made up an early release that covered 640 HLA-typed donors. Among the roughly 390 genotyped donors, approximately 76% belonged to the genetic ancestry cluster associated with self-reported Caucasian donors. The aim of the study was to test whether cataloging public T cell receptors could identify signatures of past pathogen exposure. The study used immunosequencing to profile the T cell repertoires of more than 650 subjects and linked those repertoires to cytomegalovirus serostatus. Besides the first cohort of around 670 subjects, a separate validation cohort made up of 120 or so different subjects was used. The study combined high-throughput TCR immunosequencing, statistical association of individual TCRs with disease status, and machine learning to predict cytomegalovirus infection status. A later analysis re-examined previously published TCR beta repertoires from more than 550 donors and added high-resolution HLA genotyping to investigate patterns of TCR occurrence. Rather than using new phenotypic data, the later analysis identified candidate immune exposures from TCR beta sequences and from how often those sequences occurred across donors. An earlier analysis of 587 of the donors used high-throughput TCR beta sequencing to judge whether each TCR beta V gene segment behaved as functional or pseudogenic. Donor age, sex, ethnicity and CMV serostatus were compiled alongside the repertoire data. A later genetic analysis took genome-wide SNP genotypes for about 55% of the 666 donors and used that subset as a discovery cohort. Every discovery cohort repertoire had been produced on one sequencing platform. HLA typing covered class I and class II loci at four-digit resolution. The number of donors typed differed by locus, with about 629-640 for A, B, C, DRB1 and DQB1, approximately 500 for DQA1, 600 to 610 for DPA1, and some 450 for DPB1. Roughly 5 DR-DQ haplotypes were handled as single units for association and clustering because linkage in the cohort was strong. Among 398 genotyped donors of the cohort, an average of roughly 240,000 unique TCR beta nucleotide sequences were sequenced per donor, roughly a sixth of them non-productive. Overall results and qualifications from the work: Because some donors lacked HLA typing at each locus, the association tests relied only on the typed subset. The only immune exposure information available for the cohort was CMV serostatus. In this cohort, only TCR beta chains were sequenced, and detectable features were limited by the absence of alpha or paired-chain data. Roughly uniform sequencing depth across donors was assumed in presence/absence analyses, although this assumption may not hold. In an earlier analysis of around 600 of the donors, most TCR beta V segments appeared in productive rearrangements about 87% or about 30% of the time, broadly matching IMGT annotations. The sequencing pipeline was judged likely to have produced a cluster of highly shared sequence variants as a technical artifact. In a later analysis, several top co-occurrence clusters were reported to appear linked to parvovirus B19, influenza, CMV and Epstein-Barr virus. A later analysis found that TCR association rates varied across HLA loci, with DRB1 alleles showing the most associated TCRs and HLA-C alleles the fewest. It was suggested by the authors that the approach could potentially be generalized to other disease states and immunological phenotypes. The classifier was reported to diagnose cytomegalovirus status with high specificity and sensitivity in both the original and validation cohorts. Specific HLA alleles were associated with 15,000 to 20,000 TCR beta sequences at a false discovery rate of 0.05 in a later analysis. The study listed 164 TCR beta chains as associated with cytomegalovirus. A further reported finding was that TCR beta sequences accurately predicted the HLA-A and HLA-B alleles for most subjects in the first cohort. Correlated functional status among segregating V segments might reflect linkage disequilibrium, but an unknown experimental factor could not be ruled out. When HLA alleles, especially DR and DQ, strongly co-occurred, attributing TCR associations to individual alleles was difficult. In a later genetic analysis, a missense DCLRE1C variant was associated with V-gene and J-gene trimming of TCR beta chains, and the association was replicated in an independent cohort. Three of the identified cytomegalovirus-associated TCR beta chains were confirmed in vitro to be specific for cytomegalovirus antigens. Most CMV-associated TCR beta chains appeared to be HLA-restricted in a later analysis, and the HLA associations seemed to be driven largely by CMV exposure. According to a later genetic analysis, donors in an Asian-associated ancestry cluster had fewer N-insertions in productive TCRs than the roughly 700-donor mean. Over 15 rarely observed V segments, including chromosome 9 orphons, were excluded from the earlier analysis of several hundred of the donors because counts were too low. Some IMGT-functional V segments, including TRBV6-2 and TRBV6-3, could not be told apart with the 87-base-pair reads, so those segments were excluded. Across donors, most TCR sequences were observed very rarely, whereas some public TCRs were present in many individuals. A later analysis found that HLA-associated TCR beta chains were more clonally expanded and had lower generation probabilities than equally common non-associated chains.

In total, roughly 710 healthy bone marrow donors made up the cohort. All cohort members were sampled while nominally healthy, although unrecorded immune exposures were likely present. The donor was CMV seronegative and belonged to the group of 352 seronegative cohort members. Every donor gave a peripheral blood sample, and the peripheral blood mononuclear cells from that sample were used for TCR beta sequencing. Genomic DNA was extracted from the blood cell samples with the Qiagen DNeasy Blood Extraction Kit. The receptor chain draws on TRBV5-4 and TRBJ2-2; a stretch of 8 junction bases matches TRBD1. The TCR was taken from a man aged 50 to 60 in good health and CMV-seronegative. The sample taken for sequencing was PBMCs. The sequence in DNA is TGTGCCAGCAGCCCAGGACAGGGGAACACCGGGGAGCTGTTTTTT. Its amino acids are CASSPGQGNTGELFF.